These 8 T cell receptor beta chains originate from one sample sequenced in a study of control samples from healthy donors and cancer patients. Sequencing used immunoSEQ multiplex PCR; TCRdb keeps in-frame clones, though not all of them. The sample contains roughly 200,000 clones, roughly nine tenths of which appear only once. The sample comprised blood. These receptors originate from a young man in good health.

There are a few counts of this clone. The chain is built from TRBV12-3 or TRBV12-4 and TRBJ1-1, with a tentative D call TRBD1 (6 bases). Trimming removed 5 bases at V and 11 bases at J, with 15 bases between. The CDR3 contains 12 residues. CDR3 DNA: TGTGCCAGCAGTCCGACAGGAGCCCCGGCTTTCTTT. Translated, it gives CASSPTGAPAFF.

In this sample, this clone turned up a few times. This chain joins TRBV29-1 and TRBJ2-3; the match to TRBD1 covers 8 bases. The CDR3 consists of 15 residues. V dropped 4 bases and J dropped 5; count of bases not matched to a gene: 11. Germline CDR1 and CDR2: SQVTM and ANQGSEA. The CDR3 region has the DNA TGCAGCGTTGCTGCCGGGACAGGAATTTTAGATACGCAGTATTTT. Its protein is CSVAAGTGILDTQYF.

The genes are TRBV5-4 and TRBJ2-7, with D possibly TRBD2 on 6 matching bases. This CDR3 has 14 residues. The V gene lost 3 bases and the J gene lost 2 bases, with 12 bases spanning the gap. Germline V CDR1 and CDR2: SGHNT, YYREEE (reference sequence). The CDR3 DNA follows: TGTGCCAGCAGCTCCGGGTGGGGGGCCTACGAGCAGTACTTC. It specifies CASSSGWGAYEQYF. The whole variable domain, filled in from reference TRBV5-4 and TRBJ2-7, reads ETGVTQSPTHLIKTRGQQVTLRCSSQSGHNTVSWYQQALGQGPQFIFQYYREEENGRGNFPPRFSGLQFPNYSSELNVNALELDDSALYLCASSSGWGAYEQYFGPGTRLTVT.

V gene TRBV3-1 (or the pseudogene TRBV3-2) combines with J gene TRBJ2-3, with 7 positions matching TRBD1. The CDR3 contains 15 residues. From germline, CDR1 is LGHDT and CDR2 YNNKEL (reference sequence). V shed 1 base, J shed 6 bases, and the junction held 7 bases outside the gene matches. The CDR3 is CASSQAGTAADTQYF. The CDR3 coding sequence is TGTGCCAGCAGCCAAGCCGGGACAGCCGCCGATACGCAGTATTTT.

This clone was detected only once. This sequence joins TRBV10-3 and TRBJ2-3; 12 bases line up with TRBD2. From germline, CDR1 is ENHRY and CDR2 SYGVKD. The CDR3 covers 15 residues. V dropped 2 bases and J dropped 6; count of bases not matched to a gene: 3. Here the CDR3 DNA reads TGTGCCATCAGTGAGCCCGGGACTAGCGGGGATACGCAGTATTTT. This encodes CAISEPGTSGDTQYF.

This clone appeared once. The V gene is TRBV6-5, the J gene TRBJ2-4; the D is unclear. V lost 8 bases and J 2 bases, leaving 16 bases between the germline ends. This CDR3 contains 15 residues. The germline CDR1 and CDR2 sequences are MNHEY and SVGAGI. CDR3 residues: CASLSGVRSKNIQYF. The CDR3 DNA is TGTGCCAGCCTCTCAGGAGTCAGATCCAAAAACATTCAGTACTTC.

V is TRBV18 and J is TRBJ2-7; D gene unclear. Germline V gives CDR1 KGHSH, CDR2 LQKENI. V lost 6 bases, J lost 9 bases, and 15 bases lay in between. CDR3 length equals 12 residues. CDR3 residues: CASSPDGPRQYF. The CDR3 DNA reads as TGTGCCAGCTCTCCTGACGGGCCACGGCAGTACTTC.

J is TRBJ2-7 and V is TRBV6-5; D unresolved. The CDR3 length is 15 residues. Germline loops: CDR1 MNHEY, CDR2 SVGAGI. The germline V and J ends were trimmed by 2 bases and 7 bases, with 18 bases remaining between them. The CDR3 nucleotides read TGTGCCAGCAGTTACAAGGTGGGTCCCAGAGGTGAGCAGTACTTC. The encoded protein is CASSYKVGPRGEQYF.